This entry is about one T cell receptor (beta chain). Relative to the germline gene, one junction end is altered; a read error may explain this. The CDR3 runs 15 residues. The V gene's germline CDR1 is SSHAT and CDR2 FNYEAQ (reference sequence). This entry is derived from a study of T cell changes during pregnancy in multiple sclerosis. Here immunoSEQ multiplex PCR was the method, and the copy in TCRdb shows in-frame clones only, minus some. The sample contains approximately 48,000 clones, around nine tenths of which appear only once. This TCR was recovered from a female donor with multiple sclerosis, enrolled in a pregnancy study. The rearrangement joins TRBV7-7 to TRBJ1-1, with a tentative D call TRBD1 (6 bases). The sample here was CD8+ T cells from peripheral blood mononuclear cells, taken before pregnancy. The CDR3 bases are TGTGCTAGCAGCCGGCGGGGGGGGGCCGACACTGAAGCTTTCTTT. Residues: CASSRRGGADTEAFF.